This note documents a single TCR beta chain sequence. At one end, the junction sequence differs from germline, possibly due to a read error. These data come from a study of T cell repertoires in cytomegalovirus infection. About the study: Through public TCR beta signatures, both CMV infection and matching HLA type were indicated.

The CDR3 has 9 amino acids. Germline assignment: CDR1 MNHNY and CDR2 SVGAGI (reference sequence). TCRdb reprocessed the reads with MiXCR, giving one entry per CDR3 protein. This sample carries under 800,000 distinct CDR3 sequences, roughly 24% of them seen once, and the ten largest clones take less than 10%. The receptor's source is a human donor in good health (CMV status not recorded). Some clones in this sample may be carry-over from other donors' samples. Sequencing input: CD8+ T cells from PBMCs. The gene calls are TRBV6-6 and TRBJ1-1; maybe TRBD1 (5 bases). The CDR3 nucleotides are TGTGCCAGCAGTTACAGAGGGGACTTT. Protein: CASSYRGDF.